This TCR beta chain was obtained from a study of OX40 agonist ivuxolimab in advanced cancers. TCRdb keeps only in-frame clones here, not all; method: immunoSEQ multiplex PCR. The sample records around 95,000 clones, 85% to 95% being singletons. On this clone: Its cognate antigen is unknown.

Whole-study findings and limits: The study observed clonal expansion of CD4+ and CD8+ blood T cells by week 6 at 0.1 to 3.0 mg/kg.

Sequencing used CD4+ or CD8+ T cells sorted from blood, obtained in a trial of the OX40 agonist ivuxolimab. The receptor was isolated from an adult with an advanced solid tumor such as melanoma, head and neck, liver or kidney cancer.

CDR3 nucleotide sequence: TGTGCCAGCAGTTTACCCAGGACCCGCCACCATTTT. It specifies CASSLPRTRHHF. The rearrangement joins TRBV28 to TRBJ1-5; D call uncertain. V was cut by 2 bases and J by 16 bases, with 15 bases left in between. Germline values: CDR1 MDHEN, CDR2 SYDVKM. The CDR3 sequence is 12 residues long.